The entry that follows covers one TCR beta chain sequence. Its target is not known. The sample belongs to a study of T cell repertoires in cytomegalovirus infection. In TCRdb, the reads were re-called with MiXCR into one record per CDR3 protein. The data contain approximately 990,000 distinct CDR3 sequences, roughly a third of them singletons. The CDR3 consists of 18 residues. The germline V gene encodes CDR1 SGHTA and CDR2 FQGNSA. With V trimmed by 8 bases and J by 7 bases, 19 bases remained unmatched. Sequenced here: cultured CD8+ T cells from PBMCs, sampled from culture after CMV antigen stimulation. The genes are TRBV7-2 and TRBJ2-3; 12 nucleotides line up with TRBD2. This sequence originates from a human donor in good health (CMV status not recorded). Some clones in this sample may be carry-over from other donors' samples. The CDR3 coding sequence is TGTGCCAGCGAAACCCTAGCGGGGGGGCCAGGATACGCAAATACGCAGTATTTT. As protein: CASETLAGGPGYANTQYF.